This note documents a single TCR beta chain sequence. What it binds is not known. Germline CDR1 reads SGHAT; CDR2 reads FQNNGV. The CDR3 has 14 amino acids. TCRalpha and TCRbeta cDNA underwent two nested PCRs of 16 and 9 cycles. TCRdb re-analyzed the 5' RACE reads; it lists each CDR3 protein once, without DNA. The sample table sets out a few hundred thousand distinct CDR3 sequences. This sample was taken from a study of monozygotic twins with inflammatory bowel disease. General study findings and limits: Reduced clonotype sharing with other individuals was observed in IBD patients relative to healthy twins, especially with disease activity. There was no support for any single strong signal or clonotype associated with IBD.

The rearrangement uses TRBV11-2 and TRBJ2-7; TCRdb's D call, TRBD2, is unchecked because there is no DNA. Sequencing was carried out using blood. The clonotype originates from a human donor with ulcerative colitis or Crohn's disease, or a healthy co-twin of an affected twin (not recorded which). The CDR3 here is CASSFYRLAGEQYF. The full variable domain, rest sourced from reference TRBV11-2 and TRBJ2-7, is EAGVAQSPRYKIIEKRQSVAFWCNPISGHATLYWYQQILGQGPKLLIQFQNNGVVDDSQLPKDRFSAERLKGVDSTLKIQPAKLEDSAVYLCASSFYRLAGEQYFGPGTRLTVT.